This T cell receptor (beta chain) was observed in a study of identical twins. Broader study findings: For cord blood, abundant beta clonotypes had fewer insertions, unlike memory repertoires, which showed none.

This clonotype was recorded at least ten times. What it recognizes is unknown. Each CDR3 protein is one row after TCRdb ran MiXCR on the 5' RACE reads. The table lists approximately 690,000 distinct CDR3 sequences, 6% to 6.5% of them singletons. The V gene's germline CDR1 is SEHNR and CDR2 FQNEAQ (reference sequence). Trimming took off 8 bases at V and 4 bases at J, with 21 bases between the two ends. This CDR3 comprises 15 residues. The specimen sequenced was naive T cells sorted from blood. The TCR comes from a man aged 18-30 years in good health. The V and J genes are TRBV7-9 and TRBJ2-7; possibly TRBD2 for D (6 bases). CDR3 DNA sequence: TGTGCCAGCCTAGGTCCGGGGCGGGATTCGTACGAGCAGTACTTC. This translates into CASLGPGRDSYEQYF. Full variable domain (remainder filled in from reference TRBV7-9 and TRBJ2-7): DTGVSQNPRHKITKRGQNVTFRCDPISEHNRLYWYRQTLGQGPEFLTYFQNEAQLEKSRLLSDRFSAERPKGSFSTLEIQRTEQGDSAMYLCASLGPGRDSYEQYFGPGTRLTVT.